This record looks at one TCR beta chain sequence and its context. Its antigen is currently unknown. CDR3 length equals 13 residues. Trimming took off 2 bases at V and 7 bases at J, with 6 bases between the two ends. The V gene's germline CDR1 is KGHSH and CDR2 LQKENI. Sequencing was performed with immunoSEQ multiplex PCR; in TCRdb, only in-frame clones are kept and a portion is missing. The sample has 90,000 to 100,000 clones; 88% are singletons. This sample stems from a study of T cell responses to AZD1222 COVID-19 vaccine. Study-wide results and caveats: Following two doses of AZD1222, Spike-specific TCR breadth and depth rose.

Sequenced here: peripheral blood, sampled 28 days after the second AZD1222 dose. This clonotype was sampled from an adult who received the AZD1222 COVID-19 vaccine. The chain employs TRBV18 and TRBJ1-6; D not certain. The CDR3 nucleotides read TGTGCCAGCTCACCAGGAGGGAATTCACCCCTCCACTTT. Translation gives CASSPGGNSPLHF.